One sample yielded the 24 T cell receptor beta chains listed below, sequenced in a study of CD8 T cells in ankylosing spondylitis. Each CDR3 protein is one row after TCRdb ran MiXCR on the 5' RACE reads. The sample lists more than 200,000 distinct CDR3 sequences, roughly a quarter occurring once. Sequenced material: blood, either unsorted or a sorted T cell fraction (not recorded which). All receptors derive from a male donor with ankylosing spondylitis or in good health (not recorded which).

This clonotype appeared many times. V and J are TRBV29-1 and TRBJ1-2; D is possibly TRBD1 (6 bases). Trimming left V 4 bases short and J 4 bases short, with 13 bases between. The CDR3 sequence is 13 residues long. Germline V lookup: CDR1 SQVTM, CDR2 ANQGSEA. The CDR3 is CSVGGQLIYGYTF. In DNA form, the CDR3 reads TGCAGCGTTGGCGGACAGCTAATCTATGGCTACACCTTC.

This clonotype was found many times. The rearrangement uses TRBV3-1 and TRBJ2-3; 16 positions agree with TRBD2. The CDR3 length is 18 residues. The trim removed 2 bases at V and 4 bases at J, leaving 6 bases unmatched. From germline, CDR1 is LGHDT and CDR2 YNNKEL (reference sequence). CDR3 sequence (DNA): TGTGCCAGCAGCCAAATGGGACTAGCGGGGGGGCCATCAGATACGCAGTATTTT. Protein product: CASSQMGLAGGPSDTQYF.

This clonotype was recorded a few times. The chain is built from TRBV6-9 and TRBJ1-5; D unclear. The CDR3 is made up of 13 amino acids. Trimming shortened V by 8 bases and J by 2 bases, and 10 bases separated the two germline ends. CDR1 MNHGY and CDR2 SVAAGI come from the germline V gene. The CDR3 DNA reads as TGTGCCAGCCGGGAGGTGGGCAATCAGCCCCAGCATTTT. Translating gives CASREVGNQPQHF.

This clonotype was recorded many times. The V and J genes are TRBV6-5 and TRBJ2-7, with 7 nucleotides matching TRBD2. V trimming: 2 bases; J trimming: 9 bases; junction bases outside the gene matches: 4. Germline CDR1 is MNHEY and CDR2 is SVGAGI. The CDR3 contains 12 residues. The DNA for the CDR3 is TGTGCCAGCAGTTACCGGGGGGTGGTGCAGTACTTC. Translating it yields CASSYRGVVQYF.

The V call is TRBV2, the J call TRBJ2-5; 7 bases agree with TRBD2. The germline V gene encodes CDR1 SNHLY and CDR2 FYNNEI. The V gene end was trimmed by 4 bases and the J gene end by 9 bases; junction bases not matched to a gene: 5. CDR3 length equals 12 residues. The DNA of the CDR3 is TGTGCCAGCAGTGGGGGCCGGGGGGCCCAGTACTTC. Translation: CASSGGRGAQYF.

J is TRBJ2-1 and V is TRBV12-3 or TRBV12-4; 8 bases are shared with TRBD1. This CDR3 spans 13 amino acids. V was pared by 6 bases and J by 6 bases, with 4 bases of the junction left unmatched. The CDR3 loop is CASRDRDGNEQFF. DNA for the CDR3: TGTGCCAGCAGGGACAGGGACGGCAATGAGCAGTTCTTC.

J is TRBJ2-3 and V is TRBV4-2, with D unclear. V was pared by 3 bases and J by 2 bases, with 15 bases between. The CDR3 contains 16 residues. The germline V gene encodes CDR1 LGHNA and CDR2 YNFKEQ. As DNA, the CDR3 is TGTGCCAGCAGCCACCAGAGGAACAAAAACACAGATACGCAGTATTTT. This sequence encodes CASSHQRNKNTDTQYF.

The chain recombines TRBV19 with TRBJ2-1, with D unclear. The CDR3 extends over 14 amino acids. The germline V gene encodes CDR1 LNHDA and CDR2 SQIVND (reference sequence). V lost 10 bases to trimming and J lost 4 bases, with 17 bases between them. CDR3 sequence reads: CATPRTEDYNEQFF. CDR3 DNA sequence: TGTGCCACCCCCCGAACAGAAGATTACAATGAGCAGTTCTTC.

J is TRBJ2-3 and V is TRBV4-2, with D perhaps matching TRBD2 (6 bases). The ends were cut back, 4 bases at V and 6 bases at J, with 14 bases in the middle. The CDR3 covers 14 residues. Germline values: CDR1 LGHNA, CDR2 YNFKEQ. The CDR3 loop reads CASSLTRSGDTQYF. In DNA, the CDR3 is TGTGCCAGCAGCCTGACTAGGTCCGGCGATACGCAGTATTTT.

This clonotype was counted only a few times. The CDR3 DNA is TGTGCCAGCAGCCAAGAGGAGGGGCGCATTTACAATGAGCAGTTCTTC. Its translation: CASSQEEGRIYNEQFF. The V gene is TRBV14, the J gene TRBJ2-1; possible D gene TRBD2, 6 bases. This CDR3 spans 16 amino acids. V gave up 0 bases and J gave up 4 bases, with 13 bases separating them. The V gene's germline CDR1 is SGHDN and CDR2 FVKESK.

The table lists this clonotype with a few counts. Relative to the germline gene, one junction end is altered; a read error may explain this. V is TRBV6-6 and J is TRBJ2-1; D is perhaps TRBD1 (6 bases). Germline V CDR1 and CDR2: MNHNY, SVGAGI (reference sequence). The CDR3 sequence is 11 residues long. The CDR3: CASSFLTGQTF. The CDR3, as DNA: TGTGCCAGCAGTTTCTTAACAGGGCAGACCTTC.

The V gene is TRBV12-3 or TRBV12-4, the J gene TRBJ2-1, with 8 nucleotides matching TRBD1. CDR3 length: 16 amino acids. V was clipped by 5 bases and J by 0 bases; unmatched bases: 6. CDR3 protein: CASSPYRGSSYNEQFF. In DNA form, the CDR3 reads TGTGCCAGCAGTCCCTACAGGGGGAGCTCCTACAATGAGCAGTTCTTC.

This clonotype was picked up many times. The J gene is TRBJ2-3, the V gene TRBV20-1, with D tentatively TRBD2 (5 bases). The CDR3 spans 14 residues. Germline CDR1 reads DFQATT; CDR2 reads SNEGSKA (reference sequence). V was clipped by 1 base and J by 2 bases, with 10 bases between them. The CDR3 is CSARGTVLTDTQYF. In nucleotides, the CDR3 is TGCAGTGCTAGAGGGACTGTACTCACAGATACGCAGTATTTT.

The chain employs TRBV20-1 and TRBJ2-3, with 10 bases lining up with TRBD1. The CDR3 covers 13 residues. The V gene's germline CDR1 is DFQATT and CDR2 SNEGSKA (reference sequence). Trimming cost V 7 bases and J 3 bases; bases outside gene matches: 4. This CDR3 is CSESGQGTDTQYF. CDR3 coding DNA: TGCAGTGAATCGGGACAGGGGACAGATACGCAGTATTTT.

The V call is TRBV12-3 or TRBV12-4, the J call TRBJ2-1; TRBD2 agrees at 9 bases. This CDR3 spans 14 amino acids. Losses at the gene ends were 4 bases for V and 8 bases for J; bases not matched to a gene: 6. The DNA for the CDR3 is TGTGCCAGCAGTTCAGGGCGGGGGGGCCATGAGCAGTTCTTC. Its protein is CASSSGRGGHEQFF.

The V and J genes are TRBV20-1 and TRBJ2-7, with TRBD1 matching 8 bases. The germline V gene has CDR1 DFQATT and CDR2 SNEGSKA (reference sequence). The CDR3 extends over 16 amino acids. The J segment lost 1 base and the V segment lost 5 bases, leaving 13 bases of the junction unmatched. The CDR3 here is CSAPGQGGLVSYEQYF. DNA for the CDR3: TGCAGTGCTCCCGGACAGGGAGGTTTGGTGTCCTACGAGCAGTACTTC.

This clonotype turned up a few times. The rearrangement links TRBV5-1 to TRBJ2-1; no definite D call. Germline loops: CDR1 SGHRS, CDR2 YFSETQ. Trimming removed 0 bases at V and 6 bases at J, with 13 bases between. This CDR3 contains 15 residues. CDR3 coding DNA: TGCGCCAGCAGCTTGGTTTGGACCCCGGGCAATGAGCAGTTCTTC. It yields the protein CASSLVWTPGNEQFF. Together with reference TRBV5-1 and TRBJ2-1, the CDR3 gives the full variable domain: KAGVTQTPRYLIKTRGQQVTLSCSPISGHRSVSWYQQTPGQGLQFLFEYFSETQRNKGNFPGRFSGRQFSNSRSEMNVSTLELGDSALYLCASSLVWTPGNEQFFGPGTRLTVL.

The chain employs TRBV15 and TRBJ2-5; 7 bases match TRBD1. The CDR3 loop spans 17 amino acids. Trimming at V came to 4 bases and at J to 2 bases, leaving 13 bases not matched to a gene. The germline V gene encodes CDR1 LNHNV and CDR2 YYDKDF (reference sequence). The CDR3 spells CATSMSRQGAFQETQYF. CDR3 bases: TGTGCCACCAGCATGTCCCGACAGGGAGCCTTTCAAGAGACCCAGTACTTC.

The table lists this clonotype with many counts. The chain combines TRBV12-3 or TRBV12-4 with TRBJ2-5; unclear D gene. The V end lost 6 bases, the J end lost 5 bases, and 13 bases lay between the germline ends. This CDR3 has 13 amino acids. CDR3 coding DNA: TGTGCCAGCAGCCCCGGCCGGGTGGAGACCCAGTACTTC. Its protein product is CASSPGRVETQYF.

Regarding this clonotype: A much larger clone is a single base away; this may be a read error. The chain carries TRBV9 and TRBJ2-3, with D tentatively TRBD2 (7 bases). Looked up from germline, CDR1 is SGDLS and CDR2 is YYNGEE. The CDR3 is 17 residues long. V dropped 0 bases and J dropped 5 bases, with 19 bases sitting between them. The CDR3 sequence: CASSVVGRGGAGDTQYF. The DNA for the CDR3 is TGTGCCAGCAGCGTAGTGGGCAGAGGGGGGGCGGGAGATACGCAGTATTTT.

This chain links TRBV29-1 with TRBJ2-7; 9 bases line up with TRBD1. V lost 2 bases to trimming and J lost 5 bases; unmatched junction nucleotides: 10. The germline CDR1 and CDR2 sequences are SQVTM and ANQGSEA. There are 15 residues in the CDR3. CDR3 region: CSVETAGTGRDEQYF. The CDR3 DNA reads as TGCAGCGTTGAAACAGCCGGGACAGGGAGGGACGAGCAGTACTTC.

This clonotype was seen a few times. The genes are TRBV20-1 and TRBJ2-1; D is possibly TRBD1 (5 bases). CDR3 length equals 12 residues. Trimming shortened V by 8 bases and J by 7 bases, and 15 bases separated the two germline ends. From germline, CDR1 is DFQATT and CDR2 SNEGSKA (reference sequence). The CDR3: CSSQGRVNEQFF. As DNA, the CDR3 is TGCAGTAGCCAGGGTCGCGTTAATGAGCAGTTCTTC.

This clonotype was seen more than once but under ten times. The V and J genes are TRBV5-5 and TRBJ2-3; D may match TRBD1 or TRBD2 (5 bases each). This CDR3 region has 15 residues. Looked up from germline, CDR1 is SGHKS and CDR2 is YYEKEE (reference sequence). Trimming cost V 3 bases and J 5 bases, with 16 bases left between them. The CDR3 DNA reads TGTGCCAGCAGCTGGGGGACGGCCGACGGAGATACGCAGTATTTT. This sequence encodes CASSWGTADGDTQYF.

This clonotype was detected many times. The chain employs TRBV5-1 and TRBJ1-5; D unresolved. Germline V gene data show CDR1 as SGHRS and CDR2 as YFSETQ. Trimming shortened V by 2 bases and J by 2 bases, and 17 bases separated the two germline ends. The CDR3 is made up of 17 amino acids. In DNA form, the CDR3 reads TGCGCCAGCAGCTTTTGGATGGCCCGTAGGGGCAATCAGCCCCAGCATTTT. Translated: CASSFWMARRGNQPQHF.